These T cell receptor beta chains were read from a single sample in a study of early T cells in non-severe SARS-CoV-2 infection. TCRdb fed the 5' RACE reads into MiXCR, producing one record per CDR3 protein. Found here are about 30,000 distinct CDR3 sequences, around 5.9% of them singletons; the top ten hold 0.92%. The sequenced sample consisted of whole blood. All receptors derive from an adult who was a healthcare worker with PCR-confirmed SARS-CoV-2 infection or an uninfected control (not recorded which). Both conserved end residues are part of each CDR3. Each record gives: CDR3 protein, CDR3 DNA, clone size, V gene, D gene, J gene. A D gene is named only where the DNA matches it firmly. Expanded clones get a size class; other rows say once, few or many, or leave the size out.

cdr3_aa: CASSLRQGADTGELFF
cdr3_nt: TGTGCCAGCAGCTTACGCCAGGGGGCGGACACCGGGGAGCTGTTTTTT
clone_size: NA
v_call: TRBV7-6
d_call: TRBD1
j_call: TRBJ2-2

cdr3_aa: CASSFVLVNPTDTQYF
cdr3_nt: TGTGCCAGCAGCTTTGTCCTAGTCAACCCCACAGATACGCAGTATTTT
clone_size: few
v_call: TRBV11-2
d_call: NA
j_call: TRBJ2-3

cdr3_aa: CASSFSGGAQPQHF
cdr3_nt: TGTGCCAGCAGTTTCTCGGGGGGCGCGCAGCCCCAGCATTTT
clone_size: few
v_call: TRBV12-3/TRBV12-4
d_call: NA
j_call: TRBJ1-5

cdr3_aa: CASSYGTGYSPLHF
cdr3_nt: TGTGCCAGCAGCTACGGGACTGGGTATTCACCCCTCCACTTT
clone_size: NA
v_call: TRBV5-6
d_call: NA
j_call: TRBJ1-6

cdr3_aa: CASTGQDYGYTF
cdr3_nt: TGTGCCAGCACCGGACAGGACTATGGCTACACCTTC
clone_size: many
v_call: TRBV6-5
d_call: TRBD1
j_call: TRBJ1-2

cdr3_aa: CASSLTGTDNEQFF
cdr3_nt: TGTGCCAGCAGTTTAACAGGGACGGACAATGAGCAGTTCTTC
clone_size: few
v_call: TRBV28
d_call: NA
j_call: TRBJ2-1

cdr3_aa: CASSLGTGSYEQYF
cdr3_nt: TGTGCCAGCAGCTTGGGGACAGGATCCTACGAGCAGTACTTC
clone_size: many
v_call: TRBV11-2
d_call: TRBD1
j_call: TRBJ2-7

cdr3_aa: CSALPWQGVKTQYF
cdr3_nt: TGCAGTGCTCTCCCCTGGCAGGGGGTGAAGACCCAGTACTTC
clone_size: many
v_call: TRBV20-1
d_call: TRBD1
j_call: TRBJ2-5

cdr3_aa: CASSEQVNQPQHF
cdr3_nt: TGTGCCAGCAGTGAACAGGTCAATCAGCCCCAGCATTTT
clone_size: many
v_call: TRBV6-1
d_call: NA
j_call: TRBJ1-5

cdr3_aa: CASSLRRTLYNEQFF
cdr3_nt: TGTGCCAGCAGTTTAAGGCGCACGCTCTACAATGAGCAGTTCTTC
clone_size: NA
v_call: TRBV28
d_call: NA
j_call: TRBJ2-1

cdr3_aa: CASSPRRDRVNTEAFF
cdr3_nt: TGTGCCAGCAGCCCCCGCAGGGACAGGGTCAACACTGAAGCTTTCTTT
clone_size: NA
v_call: TRBV7-8
d_call: TRBD1
j_call: TRBJ1-1

cdr3_aa: CASSRGLGYYGYTF
cdr3_nt: TGTGCCAGCAGCAGGGGGTTAGGGTACTATGGCTACACCTTC
clone_size: NA
v_call: TRBV28
d_call: TRBD1
j_call: TRBJ1-2

cdr3_aa: CASSHRTEQFF
cdr3_nt: TGTGCCAGCAGCCACAGGACAGAGCAGTTCTTC
clone_size: NA
v_call: TRBV3-1
d_call: NA
j_call: TRBJ2-1

cdr3_aa: CASSMGLAGTYEQYF
cdr3_nt: TGTGCCAGCAGCATGGGACTAGCGGGGACCTACGAGCAGTACTTC
clone_size: many
v_call: TRBV6-2/TRBV6-3
d_call: TRBD2
j_call: TRBJ2-7

cdr3_aa: CASSLRVGGTEAFF
cdr3_nt: TGCGCCAGCAGCCTTCGCGTGGGGGGCACTGAAGCTTTCTTT
clone_size: NA
v_call: TRBV5-1
d_call: NA
j_call: TRBJ1-1

cdr3_aa: CASTRGGAISSYNEQFF
cdr3_nt: TGTGCCAGCACCCGCGGGGGGGCGATCAGCTCCTACAATGAGCAGTTCTTC
clone_size: few
v_call: TRBV6-2/TRBV6-3
d_call: TRBD2
j_call: TRBJ2-1

cdr3_aa: CASSQDRFLATGELFF
cdr3_nt: TGCGCCAGCAGCCAAGATAGATTCCTAGCCACCGGGGAGCTGTTTTTT
clone_size: many
v_call: TRBV4-3
d_call: NA
j_call: TRBJ2-2

cdr3_aa: CSVSEGLGSPLHF
cdr3_nt: TGCAGCGTTTCTGAGGGTTTGGGTTCACCCCTCCACTTT
clone_size: many
v_call: TRBV29-1
d_call: NA
j_call: TRBJ1-6

cdr3_aa: CASSYRYEQYF
cdr3_nt: TGTGCCAGCAGTTACCGCTACGAGCAGTACTTC
clone_size: few
v_call: TRBV28
d_call: NA
j_call: TRBJ2-7

cdr3_aa: CASSRRSLRTSLYQETQYF
cdr3_nt: TGTGCCAGCAGCCGGCGTTCACTTAGGACTAGCCTGTACCAAGAGACCCAGTACTTC
clone_size: many
v_call: TRBV7-6
d_call: TRBD2
j_call: TRBJ2-5

cdr3_aa: CASAQGPAKNIQYF
cdr3_nt: TGTGCCAGCGCCCAGGGGCCGGCCAAAAACATTCAGTACTTC
clone_size: many
v_call: TRBV6-2/TRBV6-3
d_call: NA
j_call: TRBJ2-4

cdr3_aa: CASGSRFLNSPLHF
cdr3_nt: TGTGCTAGTGGTTCCAGGTTTTTGAATTCACCCCTCCACTTT
clone_size: many
v_call: TRBV12-5
d_call: NA
j_call: TRBJ1-6

cdr3_aa: CSARDWLPSSYNEQFF
cdr3_nt: TGCAGTGCTAGAGATTGGCTTCCAAGCTCCTACAATGAGCAGTTCTTC
clone_size: many
v_call: TRBV20-1
d_call: NA
j_call: TRBJ2-1

cdr3_aa: CASSGGGTLQETQYF
cdr3_nt: TGTGCCAGCAGTGGAGGCGGGACACTCCAAGAGACCCAGTACTTC
clone_size: many
v_call: TRBV2
d_call: NA
j_call: TRBJ2-5

cdr3_aa: CASRTSGSYTGELFF
cdr3_nt: TGTGCCAGCAGGACTAGCGGGAGTTACACCGGGGAGCTGTTTTTT
clone_size: NA
v_call: TRBV7-2
d_call: TRBD2
j_call: TRBJ2-2

cdr3_aa: CASSLANMGIQETQYF
cdr3_nt: TGTGCCAGCAGCTTAGCGAACATGGGGATCCAAGAGACCCAGTACTTC
clone_size: many
v_call: TRBV7-8
d_call: NA
j_call: TRBJ2-5

cdr3_aa: CSVVKSRWDRAIEAFF
cdr3_nt: TGCAGCGTCGTTAAAAGTCGTTGGGACAGGGCGATTGAAGCTTTCTTT
clone_size: few
v_call: TRBV29-1
d_call: TRBD1
j_call: TRBJ1-1

cdr3_aa: CASSLKRLSYGYTF
cdr3_nt: TGTGCCAGCAGTTTAAAACGTCTAAGCTATGGCTACACCTTC
clone_size: NA
v_call: TRBV12-3/TRBV12-4
d_call: NA
j_call: TRBJ1-2

cdr3_aa: CASSLTGGRGDTQYF
cdr3_nt: TGCGCCAGCAGCTTGACAGGGGGAAGAGGAGATACGCAGTATTTT
clone_size: many
v_call: TRBV5-1
d_call: TRBD1
j_call: TRBJ2-3

cdr3_aa: CASSFAYSNQPQHF
cdr3_nt: TGTGCCAGCAGTTTTGCCTATAGCAATCAGCCCCAGCATTTT
clone_size: few
v_call: TRBV6-6
d_call: NA
j_call: TRBJ1-5

cdr3_aa: CASSVAVGQETQYF
cdr3_nt: TGTGCCAGCAGCGTAGCGGTGGGCCAAGAGACCCAGTACTTC
clone_size: many
v_call: TRBV9
d_call: NA
j_call: TRBJ2-5

cdr3_aa: CSVSQGAGTEAFF
cdr3_nt: TGCAGCGTTTCACAGGGGGCAGGCACTGAAGCTTTCTTT
clone_size: many
v_call: TRBV29-1
d_call: TRBD1
j_call: TRBJ1-1

cdr3_aa: CASSQKVGGRTDTQYF
cdr3_nt: TGTGCCAGCAGCCAAAAAGTGGGGGGACGCACAGATACGCAGTATTTT
clone_size: NA
v_call: TRBV11-2
d_call: NA
j_call: TRBJ2-3

cdr3_aa: CAIAGTGIYNEQFF
cdr3_nt: TGTGCCATAGCTGGGACAGGTATATACAATGAGCAGTTCTTC
clone_size: NA
v_call: TRBV10-3
d_call: TRBD1
j_call: TRBJ2-1

cdr3_aa: CASSLGLGTEAFF
cdr3_nt: TGTGCCAGCAGCTTAGGCTTGGGCACTGAAGCTTTCTTT
clone_size: many
v_call: TRBV7-2
d_call: NA
j_call: TRBJ1-1

cdr3_aa: CASSFGGGARNEQFF
cdr3_nt: TGTGCCAGCAGTTTCGGCGGAGGGGCGAGGAATGAGCAGTTCTTC
clone_size: many
v_call: TRBV28
d_call: NA
j_call: TRBJ2-1

cdr3_aa: CASSPKAGSNTGELFF
cdr3_nt: TGTGCCAGCAGCCCCAAAGCAGGTTCGAACACCGGGGAGCTGTTTTTT
clone_size: many
v_call: TRBV11-2
d_call: NA
j_call: TRBJ2-2

cdr3_aa: CASSLQGNTEAFF
cdr3_nt: TGCGCCAGCAGCTTGCAGGGAAACACTGAAGCTTTCTTT
clone_size: many
v_call: TRBV5-1
d_call: NA
j_call: TRBJ1-1

cdr3_aa: CASGLVIRNSNQPQHF
cdr3_nt: TGTGCTAGTGGTTTGGTAATCCGAAATAGCAATCAGCCCCAGCATTTT
clone_size: many
v_call: TRBV12-5
d_call: NA
j_call: TRBJ1-5

cdr3_aa: CSARDRGAGETQYF
cdr3_nt: TGCAGTGCTAGAGACAGGGGAGCGGGAGAGACCCAGTACTTC
clone_size: few
v_call: TRBV20-1
d_call: NA
j_call: TRBJ2-5

cdr3_aa: CASSQTTSSTQQYF
cdr3_nt: TGTGCCAGCAGCCAAACAACTAGCTCAACGCAACAGTACTTC
clone_size: many
v_call: TRBV11-2
d_call: NA
j_call: TRBJ2-7

cdr3_aa: CAIRVGPDGYTF
cdr3_nt: TGTGCCATCAGGGTAGGTCCGGATGGCTACACCTTC
clone_size: many
v_call: TRBV28
d_call: NA
j_call: TRBJ1-2

cdr3_aa: CASSSRGLVKQYF
cdr3_nt: TGTGCCAGCAGTTCCCGAGGACTAGTTAAGCAGTACTTC
clone_size: few
v_call: TRBV28
d_call: TRBD2
j_call: TRBJ2-7

cdr3_aa: CASSRTGDSTDTQYF
cdr3_nt: TGTGCCAGCAGTAGGACAGGGGATAGCACAGATACGCAGTATTTT
clone_size: many
v_call: TRBV28
d_call: TRBD1
j_call: TRBJ2-3

cdr3_aa: CASSSLLNTEAFF
cdr3_nt: TGTGCCAGCAGTTCGCTTCTCAACACTGAAGCTTTCTTT
clone_size: many
v_call: TRBV2
d_call: NA
j_call: TRBJ1-1

cdr3_aa: CASRDPSYNEQFF
cdr3_nt: TGTGCCAGCAGGGATCCCTCCTACAATGAGCAGTTCTTC
clone_size: medium-sized
v_call: TRBV6-2/TRBV6-3
d_call: NA
j_call: TRBJ2-1

cdr3_aa: CASSPWDKNEKLFF
cdr3_nt: TGTGCCAGCAGCCCGTGGGACAAGAATGAAAAACTGTTTTTT
clone_size: few
v_call: TRBV6-2/TRBV6-3
d_call: NA
j_call: TRBJ1-4

cdr3_aa: CASSSLSGARWAFF
cdr3_nt: TGTGCCAGCAGTTCATTATCAGGGGCGAGATGGGCTTTCTTT
clone_size: few
v_call: TRBV12-3/TRBV12-4
d_call: NA
j_call: TRBJ1-1